The T cell receptor beta chain under discussion was sequenced for a study of cytotoxic CD8 clonotypes in ibrutinib-treated CLL. Whole-study context: Enrolment comprised about 10 relapsed/refractory and roughly 15 treatment-naive patients; fewer than 18 were IGHV unmutated. General study points: Baseline levels were approached again at progression, after clonality had risen at ibrutinib response.

Only in-frame clones appear in the TCRdb table, and some are missing; sequencing was by immunoSEQ multiplex PCR. The sample has roughly 47,000 clones, about half seen once. In regard to this clone: Its antigen is currently unknown.

Germline V gene lookup returns CDR1 SGDLS and CDR2 YYNGEE. There are 15 residues in the CDR3. Deletions cut 0 bases from V and 2 bases from J, with 11 bases between. The specimen was PBMCs, collected after 12 months of ibrutinib treatment. The chain carries TRBV9 and TRBJ2-5, with D perhaps being TRBD1 or TRBD2 (5 bases each). This clonotype originated in a human donor with chronic lymphocytic leukemia. The CDR3 protein is CASSVAGTNQETQYF. CDR3 in DNA: TGTGCCAGCAGCGTAGCTGGGACGAATCAAGAGACCCAGTACTTC.